One and the same sample provided the 17 T cell receptor beta chains below, sequenced in a study of spatial heterogeneity in lung cancer. Sample time point: blood at routine non-recurrence follow-up after resection. TCRdb processed the 5' RACE reads anew with MiXCR; each CDR3 protein has one entry. The repertoire consists of roughly 120,000 distinct CDR3 sequences, with roughly 10% occurring once and the leading ten covering 20% to 30%. The sequences come from PBMCs, collected at follow-up. Source of these receptors: a female donor with early-stage non-small cell lung cancer.

This clonotype was seen a few times. This sequence joins TRBV6-2 or TRBV6-3 and TRBJ2-1; TRBD1 matches 7 bases. Trimming cost V 6 bases and J 3 bases; bases outside gene matches: 8. CDR3 length: 15 amino acids. Germline CDR1 reads MNHEY; CDR2 reads SVGEGT. The CDR3 sequence: CASSQGQVFYNEQFF. CDR3 DNA: TGTGCCAGCAGCCAAGGACAGGTCTTCTACAATGAGCAGTTCTTC.

This clonotype was found many times. The chain uses TRBV20-1 and TRBJ1-6; 9 bases are shared with TRBD1. After removal of 0 bases from V and 8 bases from J, the junction contained 5 bases not matched to a gene. There are 15 residues in the CDR3. Germline V CDR1 and CDR2: DFQATT, SNEGSKA (reference sequence). The chain's CDR3 is CSARDRTGGHSPLHF. CDR3 nucleotides: TGCAGTGCTAGAGATCGTACAGGGGGCCATTCACCCCTCCACTTT.

This clonotype was seen only a few times. The rearrangement links TRBV28 to TRBJ2-7; TRBD1 matches at 8 bases. The CDR3 is 15 amino acids. Germline V lookup: CDR1 MDHEN, CDR2 SYDVKM. Trimming cost V 4 bases and J 4 bases; bases outside gene matches: 9. CDR3 sequence: CASSSGQGRLYEQYF. The CDR3 nucleotides are TGTGCCAGCAGTTCCGGACAGGGTAGGTTGTACGAGCAGTACTTC.

This chain joins TRBV28 and TRBJ2-3, with D tentatively TRBD1 (5 bases). The V gene lost 6 bases and the J gene lost 10 bases, with 14 bases spanning the gap. This CDR3 contains 12 residues. From germline, CDR1 is MDHEN and CDR2 SYDVKM. The CDR3 nucleotides are TGTGCCAGCAGACCCGCTAGGGGTGCGCAGTATTTT. It encodes CASRPARGAQYF.

This clonotype was picked up a small number of times. The V call is TRBV10-3, the J call TRBJ2-7; TRBD2 matches at 8 bases. Looked up from germline, CDR1 is ENHRY and CDR2 is SYGVKD. Unmatched junction bases numbered 4, after V lost 6 bases and J lost 3 bases. The length of the CDR3 is 13 residues. DNA for the CDR3: TGTGCCATCAGAAAACTAGCGGACTACGAGCAGTACGTC. Translated, it gives CAIRKLADYEQYV.

This CDR3 is CASSTRTGARETQYF. The CDR3 DNA follows: TGTGCCAGCAGTACAAGGACAGGGGCCAGGGAGACCCAGTACTTC. The chain uses TRBV28 and TRBJ2-5; 9 bases fit TRBD1. V lost 5 bases, J lost 5 bases, and 9 bases stayed unmatched. The length of the CDR3 is 15 residues. Germline V gene sequence: CDR1 MDHEN, CDR2 SYDVKM.

This clonotype was seen a handful of times. The CDR3 reads CASSPQGGETQYF. DNA of the CDR3: TGTGCCAGCTCACCACAGGGAGGAGAGACCCAGTACTTC. This chain uses TRBV18 with TRBJ2-5; D perhaps matches TRBD2 (6 bases). Trimming left V 1 base short and J 4 bases short, with 7 bases between. The length of the CDR3 is 13 residues. Germline V gene data show CDR1 as KGHSH and CDR2 as LQKENI.

This sequence joins TRBV7-2 and TRBJ1-1; D perhaps matches TRBD1 (5 bases). Trimming shortened V by 4 bases and J by 4 bases, and 13 bases separated the two germline ends. This CDR3 has 14 amino acids. The germline gives CDR1 SGHTA, CDR2 FQGNSA. The CDR3 DNA follows: TGTGCCAGCAGCTCGCAGGGACGATTCACTGAAGCTTTCTTT. The encoded protein is CASSSQGRFTEAFF.

Ten or more counts support this clonotype. The chain carries TRBV10-3 and TRBJ2-7; 9 positions match TRBD2. The CDR3 has 14 amino acids. Trimming cost V 6 bases and J 6 bases; bases outside gene matches: 9. CDR1 and CDR2 (germline): ENHRY, SYGVKD. The CDR3 bases are TGTGCCATCAGCCCGGGACTAGCATTTTCCGAGCAGTACGTC. This translates into CAISPGLAFSEQYV.

The table lists this clonotype with many counts. This sequence joins TRBV19 and TRBJ2-1; no firm D call. V lost 6 bases and J 11 bases, leaving 23 bases between the germline ends. The CDR3 runs 15 residues. Germline V gives CDR1 LNHDA, CDR2 SQIVND (reference sequence). CDR3 protein: CASRMDRILASKQFF. The DNA of the CDR3 is TGTGCCAGTAGGATGGACCGGATTTTAGCCAGTAAGCAGTTCTTC. The full variable domain, its missing parts supplied by reference TRBV19 and TRBJ2-1, is DGGITQSPKYLFRKEGQNVTLSCEQNLNHDAMYWYRQDPGQGLRLIYYSQIVNDFQKGDIAEGYSVSREKKESFPLTVTSAQKNPTAFYLCASRMDRILASKQFFGPGTRLTVL.

The chain recombines TRBV24-1 with TRBJ2-7, with D possibly being TRBD1 or TRBD2 (5 bases each). The CDR3 is 14 residues long. Deletions cut 3 bases from V and 7 bases from J, with 15 bases between. Germline values: CDR1 KGHDR, CDR2 SFDVKD. The CDR3 reads CATSDEGPLGEQYF. The DNA for the CDR3 is TGTGCCACCAGTGATGAGGGGCCCCTGGGGGAGCAGTACTTC.

The table lists this clonotype with a few counts. The chain uses TRBV3-1 and TRBJ1-5; D unresolved. The ends were cut back, 3 bases at V and 2 bases at J, with 8 bases in the middle. In germline, CDR1 is LGHDT, CDR2 YNNKEL (reference sequence). The CDR3 covers 14 residues. The CDR3 spells CASSHGIGNQPQHF. As DNA, the CDR3 is TGTGCCAGCAGCCACGGAATCGGCAATCAGCCCCAGCATTTT.

In regard to this clonotype: One base away lies a much larger clone, so this may be a sequencing read error. This sequence joins TRBV7-8 and TRBJ1-4; 7 bases agree with TRBD1. CDR3 size: 16 residues. The germline CDR1 and CDR2 sequences are SGHVS and FQNEAQ. The CDR3 region is CASSLTGRQGNENLFF. The DNA for the CDR3 is TGTGCCAGCAGCTTGACAGGGCGGCAGGGGAATGAAAATCTGTTTTTT.

This clonotype was detected many times. The V and J genes are TRBV20-1 and TRBJ1-5; 10 nucleotides line up with TRBD1. Germline values: CDR1 DFQATT, CDR2 SNEGSKA (reference sequence). The J segment lost 6 bases and the V segment lost 3 bases, leaving 17 bases of the junction unmatched. The CDR3 sequence is 18 residues long. CDR3 protein: CSASEGGPGTGVSQPQHF. The CDR3 bases are TGCAGTGCTAGTGAGGGGGGCCCCGGGACAGGGGTTAGTCAGCCCCAGCATTTT.

The genes are TRBV10-1 and TRBJ2-2; 7 nucleotides match TRBD1. This CDR3 has 12 residues. Germline V gives CDR1 WNHNN, CDR2 SYGVQD (reference sequence). The J segment lost 12 bases and the V segment lost 2 bases, leaving 3 bases of the junction unmatched. CDR3 sequence: CASSEQGQKLFF. In DNA form, the CDR3 reads TGCGCCAGCAGTGAGCAGGGACAGAAGCTGTTTTTT.

The sample holds many counts of this clonotype. The chain links TRBV12-5 to TRBJ1-4, with no clear D. CDR1 is LGHNT and CDR2 is FRNRAP in the germline V gene. CDR3 length: 16 amino acids. The germline V and J ends were trimmed by 0 bases and 11 bases, with 19 bases remaining between them. CDR3 nucleotide sequence: TGTGCTAGTGGTTTGGTCGTAGGGCGCTCGATCACGAAACTGTTTTTT. Translated: CASGLVVGRSITKLFF.

In this sample, this clonotype turned up many times. The chain has TRBV30 and TRBJ2-1, with a tentative D call TRBD1 (5 bases). Germline CDR1 reads GTSNPN; CDR2 reads SVGIG (reference sequence). V shed 4 bases and J shed 11 bases, with 18 bases lying between them. This CDR3 comprises 13 residues. CDR3 loop: CAWNIGVEMQQFF. The CDR3 DNA sequence: TGTGCCTGGAATATAGGGGTAGAGATGCAGCAGTTCTTC.